This T cell receptor delta chain emerged from a study of gamma-delta chains in newborns, infants, children (dated by TCRdb to the late 2010s). Concerning the study at large: According to the study title, microbial exposure causes polyclonal expansion of innate gammadelta T cells right after birth. The study investigated how microbial exposure shaped innate gammadelta T cell populations in human newborns immediately after birth.

The CDR3 runs 18 amino acids, cysteine and phenylalanine included. Here the CDR3 DNA is all that survives: 54 bases in frame from base 1. The germline V gene supplies CDR1 GEAIGNYY and CDR2 EKD. The instrument given in TCRdb is Illumina MiSeq. TCRdb called clones afresh from the public reads with CATT; identical DNA rows were later merged. This sample is represented by over 3,000 delta-chain clones; 1.3% of them were singletons. The ten largest clones add up to 22% of the sample. This clone turned up a few times. No cognate antigen has been identified for it. A read error is the likely source, as a far larger clone sits one nucleotide away. The same CDR3 also results from other DNA sequences found in this sample.

This receptor chain uses TRDV2 and TRDJ3, and perhaps TRDD3 as D gene, on 6 matching bases. This TCR derives from a child who was a newborn, infant or young child, either healthy, febrile or measles-vaccinated (not recorded which). The sequenced material came from blood. The sequenced DNA: TGTGCCTGTGACACCGGAGGATACAGCTCCTGGGACACCCGGCAGATGTTTTTC. It is translated as CACDTGGYSSWDTRQMFF.